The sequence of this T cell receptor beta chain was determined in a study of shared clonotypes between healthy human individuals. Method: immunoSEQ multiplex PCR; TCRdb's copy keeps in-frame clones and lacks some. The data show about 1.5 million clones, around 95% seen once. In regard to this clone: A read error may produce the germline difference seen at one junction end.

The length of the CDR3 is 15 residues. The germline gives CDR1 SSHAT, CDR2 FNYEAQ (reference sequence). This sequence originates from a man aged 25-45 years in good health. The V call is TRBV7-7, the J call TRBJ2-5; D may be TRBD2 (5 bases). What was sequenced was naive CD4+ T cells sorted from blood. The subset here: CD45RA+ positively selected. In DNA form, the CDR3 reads TGTGCTAGCAGCTTAGCCACACTAGGTCGTGAGACCCAGTACTTC. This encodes CASSLATLGRETQYF.